Only a few counts were recorded for the clone carrying this T cell receptor beta chain. What it recognizes is unknown. These data are taken from a study of blood T cells in healthy people across ages. The second PCR ran roughly 7 to 11 cycles with a sample-barcoded 5' primer and J-beta primers. TCRdb ran MiXCR on the 5' RACE reads and lists one entry per CDR3 protein. In the table there are some 1,500,000 distinct CDR3 sequences, 40% to 45% of which are singletons. The V gene's germline CDR1 is SGHDT and CDR2 YYEEEE. Trimming cost V 4 bases and J 7 bases, with 12 bases left between them. This CDR3 spans 13 amino acids. Regarding the study as a whole: Naive CD4+ cells and diversity were both higher in long-lived donors than in aged donors. Diversity figures derived from one million T cells were judged to underestimate the true value.

This receptor was obtained from a woman in her late teens or twenties in good health. J is TRBJ2-1 and V is TRBV5-6, with D unclear. The sample comprised blood. CDR3 amino acids: CASSRGRINEQFF. The DNA for the CDR3 is TGTGCCAGCAGCCGTGGACGTATTAATGAGCAGTTCTTC.